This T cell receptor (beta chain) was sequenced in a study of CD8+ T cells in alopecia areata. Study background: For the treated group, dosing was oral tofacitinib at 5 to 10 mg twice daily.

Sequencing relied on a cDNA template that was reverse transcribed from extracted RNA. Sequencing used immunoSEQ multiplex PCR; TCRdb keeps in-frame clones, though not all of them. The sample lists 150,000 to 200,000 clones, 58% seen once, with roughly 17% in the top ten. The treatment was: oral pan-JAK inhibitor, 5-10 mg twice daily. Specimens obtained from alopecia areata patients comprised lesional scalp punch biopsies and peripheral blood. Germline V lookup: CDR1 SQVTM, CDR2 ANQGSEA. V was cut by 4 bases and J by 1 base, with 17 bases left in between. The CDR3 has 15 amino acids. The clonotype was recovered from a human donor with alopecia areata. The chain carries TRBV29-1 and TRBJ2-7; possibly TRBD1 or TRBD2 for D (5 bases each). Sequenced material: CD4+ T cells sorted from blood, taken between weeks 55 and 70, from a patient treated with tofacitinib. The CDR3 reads CSVVRGERNSYEQYF. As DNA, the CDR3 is TGCAGCGTTGTCCGGGGCGAGAGGAATTCCTACGAGCAGTACTTC.